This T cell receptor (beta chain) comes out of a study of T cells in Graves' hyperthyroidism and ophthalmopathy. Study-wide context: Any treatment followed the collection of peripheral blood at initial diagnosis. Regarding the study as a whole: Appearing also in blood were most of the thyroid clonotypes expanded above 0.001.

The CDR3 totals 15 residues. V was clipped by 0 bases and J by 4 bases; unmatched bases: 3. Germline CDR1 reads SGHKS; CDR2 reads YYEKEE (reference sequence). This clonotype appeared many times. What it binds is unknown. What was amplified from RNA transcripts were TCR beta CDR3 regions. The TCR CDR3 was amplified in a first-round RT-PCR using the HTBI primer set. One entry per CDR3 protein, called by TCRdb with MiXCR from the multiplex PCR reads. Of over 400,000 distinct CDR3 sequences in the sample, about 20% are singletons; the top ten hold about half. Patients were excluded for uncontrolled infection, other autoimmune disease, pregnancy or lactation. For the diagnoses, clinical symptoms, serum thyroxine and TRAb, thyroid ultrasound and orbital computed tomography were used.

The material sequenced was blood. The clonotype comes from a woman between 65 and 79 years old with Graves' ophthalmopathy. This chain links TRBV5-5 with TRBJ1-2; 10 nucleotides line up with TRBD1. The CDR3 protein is CASSLAGTGVYGYTF. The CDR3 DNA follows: TGTGCCAGCAGCTTGGCGGGGACAGGGGTCTATGGCTACACCTTC. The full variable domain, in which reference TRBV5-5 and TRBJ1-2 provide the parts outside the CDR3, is DAGVTQSPTHLIKTRGQQVTLRCSPISGHKSVSWYQQVLGQGPQFIFQYYEKEERGRGNFPDRFSARQFPNYSSELNVNALLLGDSALYLCASSLAGTGVYGYTFGSGTRLTVV.